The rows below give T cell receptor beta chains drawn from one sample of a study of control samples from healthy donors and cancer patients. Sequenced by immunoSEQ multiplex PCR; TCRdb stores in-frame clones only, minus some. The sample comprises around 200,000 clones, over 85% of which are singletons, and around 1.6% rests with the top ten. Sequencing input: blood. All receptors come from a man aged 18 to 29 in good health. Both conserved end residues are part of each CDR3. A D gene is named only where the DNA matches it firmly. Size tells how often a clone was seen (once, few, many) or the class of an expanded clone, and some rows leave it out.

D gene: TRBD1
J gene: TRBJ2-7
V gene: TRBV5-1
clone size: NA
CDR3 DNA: TGCGCCAGCAGCTTGGAGTGGGACAGCCAGCAGTACTTC
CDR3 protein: CASSLEWDSQQYF

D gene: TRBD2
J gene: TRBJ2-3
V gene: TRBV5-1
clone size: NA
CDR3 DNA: TGCGCCAGCAGCCCCCCCGGCGGGGGATACCCAGATACGCAGTATTTT
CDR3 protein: CASSPPGGGYPDTQYF

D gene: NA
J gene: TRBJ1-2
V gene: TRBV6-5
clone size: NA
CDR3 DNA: TGTGCCAGCGAACCCGGACAGTCTCCTAACTATGGCTACACCTTC
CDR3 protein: CASEPGQSPNYGYTF

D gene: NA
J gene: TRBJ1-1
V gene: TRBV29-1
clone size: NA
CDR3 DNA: TGCAGCGTTGAAGATCCCCCGAGGGGCCCACCGTCAACTGAAGCTTTCTTT
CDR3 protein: CSVEDPPRGPPSTEAFF

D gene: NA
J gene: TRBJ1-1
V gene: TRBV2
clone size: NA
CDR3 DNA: TGTGCCAGCACCTCGGGGGGGGACACTGAAGCTTTCTTT
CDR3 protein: CASTSGGDTEAFF

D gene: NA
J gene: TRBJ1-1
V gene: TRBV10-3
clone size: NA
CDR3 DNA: TGTGCCATCGCGACGGTGAACACTGAAGCTTTCTTT
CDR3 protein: CAIATVNTEAFF

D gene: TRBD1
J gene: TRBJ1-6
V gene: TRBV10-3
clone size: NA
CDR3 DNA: TGTGCCATCAGAGACAGGGGCGATTCACCCCTCCACTTT
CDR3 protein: CAIRDRGDSPLHF

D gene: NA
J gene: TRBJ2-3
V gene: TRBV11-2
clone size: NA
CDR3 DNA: TGTGCCAGCAGCTTATTGGTGACTACTATAGCAGATACGCAGTATTTT
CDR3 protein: CASSLLVTTIADTQYF

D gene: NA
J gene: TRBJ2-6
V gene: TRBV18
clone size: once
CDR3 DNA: TGTGCCAGCTCAATGGGGGCTGGGGCCAACGTCCTGACTTTC
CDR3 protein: CASSMGAGANVLTF

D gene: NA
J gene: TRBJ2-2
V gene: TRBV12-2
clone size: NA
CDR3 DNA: TGTGCAAGTCGCTTAGCCCTCGTCTTCACGAGGACAGAGAACACCGGGGAGCTGTTTTTT
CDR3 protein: CASRLALVFTRTENTGELFF

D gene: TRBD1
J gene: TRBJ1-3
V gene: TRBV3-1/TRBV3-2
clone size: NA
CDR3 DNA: TGTGCCAGCAGCCTGCCCGGGACAGCTTTCGGAAACACCATATATTTT
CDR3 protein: CASSLPGTAFGNTIYF

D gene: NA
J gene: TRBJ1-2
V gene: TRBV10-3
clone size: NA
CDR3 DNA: TGTGCCATCAGTCCTACCGCTAACTATGGCTACACCTTC
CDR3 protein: CAISPTANYGYTF

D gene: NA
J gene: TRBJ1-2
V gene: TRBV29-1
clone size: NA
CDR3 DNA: TGCAGCGTTGAAAAACGTGCAGATGGCTACACCTTC
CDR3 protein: CSVEKRADGYTF

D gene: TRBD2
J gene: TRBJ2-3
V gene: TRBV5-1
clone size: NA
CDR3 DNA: TGCGCCAGCAGTTTATCTAGCGGGGGTATACATACGCAGTATTTT
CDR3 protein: CASSLSSGGIHTQYF

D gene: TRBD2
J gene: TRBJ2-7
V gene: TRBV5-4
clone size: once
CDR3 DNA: TGTGCCAGCAGCTTGGCGGGGACTAGCGGGCTCTCCTACGAGCAGTACTTC
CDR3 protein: CASSLAGTSGLSYEQYF

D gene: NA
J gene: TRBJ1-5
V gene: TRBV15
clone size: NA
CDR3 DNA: TGTGCCACCAGCAGAGACGACAGTAGCAATCAGCCCCAGCATTTT
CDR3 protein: CATSRDDSSNQPQHF

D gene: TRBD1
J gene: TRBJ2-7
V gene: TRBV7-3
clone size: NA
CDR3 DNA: TGTGCCAGCAGCCGGGACAGCCCCTACGAGCAGTACTTC
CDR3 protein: CASSRDSPYEQYF

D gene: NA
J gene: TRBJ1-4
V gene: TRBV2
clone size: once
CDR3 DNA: TGTGCCAGCAGTGAAGAGGGGCTCAGGGAAAAACTGTTTTTT
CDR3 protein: CASSEEGLREKLFF

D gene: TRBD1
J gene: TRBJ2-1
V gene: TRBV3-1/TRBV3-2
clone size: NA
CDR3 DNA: TGTGCCAGTCATCCGGGACAGGGCGTAACAAACTCCTACAATGAGCAGTTCTTC
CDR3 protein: CASHPGQGVTNSYNEQFF

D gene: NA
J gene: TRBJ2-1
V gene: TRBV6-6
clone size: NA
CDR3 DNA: TGTGCCAGCAGTTACTCGACGGTTTTAGGTGAGCAGTTCTTC
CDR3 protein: CASSYSTVLGEQFF

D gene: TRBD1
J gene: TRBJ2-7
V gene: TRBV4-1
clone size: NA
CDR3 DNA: TGCGCCAGCAGCCAAGATCCCCGACAGGGATACTCCTACGAGCAGTACTTC
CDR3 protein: CASSQDPRQGYSYEQYF

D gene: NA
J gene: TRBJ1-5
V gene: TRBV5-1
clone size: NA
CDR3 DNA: TGCGCCAGCAGCCCCGGCGGTCTAAATCAGCCCCAGCATTTT
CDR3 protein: CASSPGGLNQPQHF

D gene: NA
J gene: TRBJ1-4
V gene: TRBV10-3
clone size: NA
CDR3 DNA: TGTGCCATCAGTGAAAGGGGTCCTAATGAAAAACTGTTTTTT
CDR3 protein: CAISERGPNEKLFF

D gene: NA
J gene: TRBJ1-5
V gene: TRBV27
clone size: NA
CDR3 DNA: TGTGCCAGCAGTTATAGGGCTGATCAGCCCCAGCATTTT
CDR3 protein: CASSYRADQPQHF

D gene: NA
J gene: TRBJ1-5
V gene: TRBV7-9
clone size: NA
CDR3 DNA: TGTGCCAGCAGCCCCCTGGGCAGCAATCAGCCCCAGCATTTT
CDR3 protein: CASSPLGSNQPQHF